This T cell receptor beta chain was recovered during a study of T cell responses to AZD1222 COVID-19 vaccine. Assay: immunoSEQ multiplex PCR; the TCRdb copy retains only in-frame clones and omits some. In the table there are more than 100,000 clones, nearly 90% of which are singletons. The sample holds one count of this clone. The CDR3 is 15 amino acids. Germline lookup yields CDR1 SGHVS and CDR2 FNYEAQ. The V and J ends lost 5 bases and 8 bases, in that order; junction bases with no gene match: 12. The chain has TRBV7-6 and TRBJ1-3; TRBD1 matches 7 bases. The clonotype originates from an adult in good health. Sequenced here: peripheral blood, sampled on day 0 of AZD1222 vaccination. The CDR3 is CASSHFSGGRDTIYF. The CDR3 DNA sequence: TGTGCCAGCAGCCATTTCTCAGGGGGTCGAGACACCATATATTTT.